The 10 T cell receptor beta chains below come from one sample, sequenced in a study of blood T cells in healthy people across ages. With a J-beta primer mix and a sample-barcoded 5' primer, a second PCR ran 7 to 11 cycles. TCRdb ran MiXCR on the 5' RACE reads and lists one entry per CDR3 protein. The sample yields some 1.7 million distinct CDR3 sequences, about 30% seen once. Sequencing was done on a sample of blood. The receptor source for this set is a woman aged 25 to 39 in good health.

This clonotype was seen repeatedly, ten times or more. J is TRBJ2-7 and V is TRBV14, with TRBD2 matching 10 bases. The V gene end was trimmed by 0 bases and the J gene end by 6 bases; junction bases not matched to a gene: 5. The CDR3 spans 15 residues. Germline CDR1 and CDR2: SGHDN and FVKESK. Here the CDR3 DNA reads TGTGCCAGCAGCCAAGAGGGGTTAGCGGGAGGCGAGCAGTACTTC. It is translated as CASSQEGLAGGEQYF.

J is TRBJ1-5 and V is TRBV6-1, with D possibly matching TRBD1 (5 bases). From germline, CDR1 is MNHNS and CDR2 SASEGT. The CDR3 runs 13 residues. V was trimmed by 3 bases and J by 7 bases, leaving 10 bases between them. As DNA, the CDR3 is TGTGCCAGCAGTGATTTTCGGGGCCAGCCCCAGCATTTT. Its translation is CASSDFRGQPQHF.

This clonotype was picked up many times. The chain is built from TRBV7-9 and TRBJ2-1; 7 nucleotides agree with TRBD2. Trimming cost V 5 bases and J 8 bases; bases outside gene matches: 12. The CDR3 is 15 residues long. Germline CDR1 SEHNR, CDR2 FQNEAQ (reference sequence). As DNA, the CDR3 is TGTGCCAGCAGCGTCGGACTAGTAAGGCCGGATGAGCAGTTCTTC. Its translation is CASSVGLVRPDEQFF. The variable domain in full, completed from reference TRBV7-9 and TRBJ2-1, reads DTGVSQNPRHKITKRGQNVTFRCDPISEHNRLYWYRQTLGQGPEFLTYFQNEAQLEKSRLLSDRFSAERPKGSFSTLEIQRTEQGDSAMYLCASSVGLVRPDEQFFGPGTRLTVL.

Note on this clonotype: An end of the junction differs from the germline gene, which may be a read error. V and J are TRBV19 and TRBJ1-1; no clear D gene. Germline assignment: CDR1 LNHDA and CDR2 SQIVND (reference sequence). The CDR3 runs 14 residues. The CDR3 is CTSSMRSENTEAFF. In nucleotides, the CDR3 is TGTACCAGTAGTATGAGATCTGAGAACACTGAAGCTTTCTTT.

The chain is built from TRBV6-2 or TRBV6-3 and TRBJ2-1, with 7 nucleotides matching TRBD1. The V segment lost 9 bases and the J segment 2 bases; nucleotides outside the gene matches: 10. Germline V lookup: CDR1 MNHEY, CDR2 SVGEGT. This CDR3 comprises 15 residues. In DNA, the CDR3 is TGTGCCAGTCAAAGACAGGGAATGACCTACAATGAGCAGTTCTTC. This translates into CASQRQGMTYNEQFF.

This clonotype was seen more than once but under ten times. The CDR3 sequence: CASSLSLSGNTIYF. The DNA of the CDR3 is TGTGCCAGCAGCTTAAGCCTCTCTGGAAACACCATATATTTT. This chain connects TRBV7-2 to TRBJ1-3; D unresolved. The CDR3 has 14 residues. Trimming took off 2 bases at V and 0 bases at J, with 5 bases between the two ends. Germline V gene sequence: CDR1 SGHTA, CDR2 FQGNSA.

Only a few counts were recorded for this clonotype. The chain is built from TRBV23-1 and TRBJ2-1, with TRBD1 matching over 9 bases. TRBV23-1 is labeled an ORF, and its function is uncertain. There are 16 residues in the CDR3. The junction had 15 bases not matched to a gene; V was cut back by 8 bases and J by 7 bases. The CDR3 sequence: CASGLGQGMLGNEQFF. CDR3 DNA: TGCGCCAGCGGTCTAGGACAGGGGATGTTGGGGAATGAGCAGTTCTTC.

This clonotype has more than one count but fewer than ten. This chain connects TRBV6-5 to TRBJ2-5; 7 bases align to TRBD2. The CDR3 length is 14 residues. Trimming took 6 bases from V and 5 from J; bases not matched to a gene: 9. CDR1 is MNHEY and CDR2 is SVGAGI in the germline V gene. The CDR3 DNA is TGTGCCAGCAGGGACCGAGCGGGGAGGGAGACCCAGTACTTC. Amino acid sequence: CASRDRAGRETQYF.

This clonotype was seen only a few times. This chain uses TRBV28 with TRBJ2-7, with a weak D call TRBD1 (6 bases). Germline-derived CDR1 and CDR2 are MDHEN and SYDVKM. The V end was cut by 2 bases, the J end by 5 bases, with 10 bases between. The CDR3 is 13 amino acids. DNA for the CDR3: TGTGCCAGCAGTTTAATCCACAGGGACGAGCAGTACTTC. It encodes CASSLIHRDEQYF. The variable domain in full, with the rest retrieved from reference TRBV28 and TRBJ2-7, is DVKVTQSSRYLVKRTGEKVFLECVQDMDHENMFWYRQDPGLGLRLIYFSYDVKMKEKGDIPEGYSVSREKKERFSLILESASTNQTSMYLCASSLIHRDEQYFGPGTRLTVT.

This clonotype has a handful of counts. In DNA, the CDR3 is TGTGCCAGCTCAACAGTGACAGGCGGCTACACCTTC. It is translated as CASSTVTGGYTF. The chain carries TRBV18 and TRBJ1-2; tentatively, D is TRBD1 (6 bases). This CDR3 is 12 amino acids long. Trimming stripped 5 bases from V and 8 bases from J, with 12 bases between. Germline CDR1 is KGHSH and CDR2 is LQKENI.